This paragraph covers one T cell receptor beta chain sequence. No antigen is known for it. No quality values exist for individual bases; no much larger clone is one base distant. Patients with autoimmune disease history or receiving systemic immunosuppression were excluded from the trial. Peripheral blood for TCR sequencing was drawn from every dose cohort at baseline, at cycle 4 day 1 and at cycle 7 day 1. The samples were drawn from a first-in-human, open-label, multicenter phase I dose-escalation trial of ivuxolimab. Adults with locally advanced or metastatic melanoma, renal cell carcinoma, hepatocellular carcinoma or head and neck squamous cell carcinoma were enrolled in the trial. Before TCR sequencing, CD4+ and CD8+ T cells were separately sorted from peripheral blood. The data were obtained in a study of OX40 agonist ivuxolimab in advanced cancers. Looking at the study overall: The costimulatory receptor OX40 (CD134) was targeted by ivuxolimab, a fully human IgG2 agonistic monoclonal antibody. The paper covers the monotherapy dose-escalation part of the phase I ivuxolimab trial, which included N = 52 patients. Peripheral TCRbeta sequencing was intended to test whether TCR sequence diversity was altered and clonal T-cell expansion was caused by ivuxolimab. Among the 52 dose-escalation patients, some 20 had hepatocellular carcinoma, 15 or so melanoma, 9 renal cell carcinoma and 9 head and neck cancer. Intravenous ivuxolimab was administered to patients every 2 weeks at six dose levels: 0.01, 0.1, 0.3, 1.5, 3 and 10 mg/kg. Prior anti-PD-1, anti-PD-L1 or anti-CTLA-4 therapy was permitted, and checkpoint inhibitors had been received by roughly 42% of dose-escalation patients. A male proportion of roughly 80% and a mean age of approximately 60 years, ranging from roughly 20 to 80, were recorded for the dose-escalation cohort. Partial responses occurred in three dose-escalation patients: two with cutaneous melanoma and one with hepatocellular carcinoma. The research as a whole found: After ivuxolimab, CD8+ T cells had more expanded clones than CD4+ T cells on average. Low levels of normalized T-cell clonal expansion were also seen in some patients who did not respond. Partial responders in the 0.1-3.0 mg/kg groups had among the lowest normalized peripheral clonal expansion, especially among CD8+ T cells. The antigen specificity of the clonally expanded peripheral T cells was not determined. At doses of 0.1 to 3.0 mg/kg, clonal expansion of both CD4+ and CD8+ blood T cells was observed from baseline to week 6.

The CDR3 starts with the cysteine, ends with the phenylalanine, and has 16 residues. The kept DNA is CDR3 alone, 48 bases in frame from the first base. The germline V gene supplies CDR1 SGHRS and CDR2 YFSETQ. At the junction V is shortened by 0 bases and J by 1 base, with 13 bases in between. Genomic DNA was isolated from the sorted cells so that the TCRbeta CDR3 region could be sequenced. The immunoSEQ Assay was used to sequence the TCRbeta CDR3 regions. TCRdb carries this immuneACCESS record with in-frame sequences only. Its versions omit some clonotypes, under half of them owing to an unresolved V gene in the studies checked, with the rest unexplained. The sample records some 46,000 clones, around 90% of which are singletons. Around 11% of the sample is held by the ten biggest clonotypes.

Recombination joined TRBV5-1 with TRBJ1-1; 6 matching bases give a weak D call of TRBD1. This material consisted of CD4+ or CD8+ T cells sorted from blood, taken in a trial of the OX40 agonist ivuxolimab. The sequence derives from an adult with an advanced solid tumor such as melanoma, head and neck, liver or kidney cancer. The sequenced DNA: TGCGCCAGCAGCTTGGGACAGGCTCTACCGAACACTGAAGCTTTCTTT. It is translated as CASSLGQALPNTEAFF.